The rows below give T cell receptor beta chains drawn from one sample of a study of shared clonotypes between healthy human individuals. Some clones are missing from TCRdb's copy, which holds only in-frame ones; the method was immunoSEQ multiplex PCR. The sample carries some 500,000 clones, approximately 95% recorded once. What was sequenced was naive CD4+ T cells sorted from blood. The receptor source for this set is a woman in her thirties in good health. Both conserved end residues are part of each CDR3. The D gene is left open where the match is weak. The size entry is marked missing in some rows and otherwise reads once, few, many or a size class.

TGTGCCAGCAGTCTAACTAGCGGATACCCCTACGAGCAGTACTTC | CASSLTSGYPYEQYF | TRBD2 | TRBJ2-7 | TRBV27 | .
TGTGCCAGCAGAAATAGCGGGAACCAAGAGACCCAGTACTTC | CASRNSGNQETQYF | TRBD2 | TRBJ2-5 | TRBV2 | once
TGTGCCTGGAGTGTAGGGGCAGGGAATACGTACACTGAAGCTTTCTTT | CAWSVGAGNTYTEAFF | . | TRBJ1-1 | TRBV30 | .
TGTGCCATCAGTGAGACCCACGGGAGGTTGAGCAATCAGCCCCAGCATTTT | CAISETHGRLSNQPQHF | . | TRBJ1-5 | TRBV10-3 | .
TGTGCCAGCAGCTCCTGGACAGCTAACTATGGCTACACCTTC | CASSSWTANYGYTF | . | TRBJ1-2 | TRBV5-4 | .
TGTGCCAGTAGTACCCAAGGAGGGGGAGGCGGGGATGAGCAGTTCTTC | CASSTQGGGGGDEQFF | . | TRBJ2-1 | TRBV19 | once
TGTGCCAGCAGCCGCACAGGGGGATCAAAACTGTTTTTT | CASSRTGGSKLFF | TRBD1 | TRBJ1-4 | TRBV14 | .
TGTGCCATCAGTGATGAGGGGGGTGGAGATACGCAGTATTTT | CAISDEGGGDTQYF | . | TRBJ2-3 | TRBV10-3 | .
TGCGCCAGCAGCTACAACACCGGGGAGCTGTTTTTT | CASSYNTGELFF | . | TRBJ2-2 | TRBV5-1 | .
TGCGCCAGCAGCATACAGGGTATCGGCAATGAGCAGTTCTTC | CASSIQGIGNEQFF | . | TRBJ2-1 | TRBV5-1 | once
TGTGCCAGCAGTACCCCCGAGGGGGGAAGACAGCCCCAGCATTTT | CASSTPEGGRQPQHF | . | TRBJ1-5 | TRBV28 | .
TGTGCCAGCTCACCAGAGGGCCCCTCCTATGGCTACACCTTC | CASSPEGPSYGYTF | . | TRBJ1-2 | TRBV18 | .
TGTGCCAGCAGTGAAGCGGGGATCACTAATGAAAAACTGTTTTTT | CASSEAGITNEKLFF | . | TRBJ1-4 | TRBV6-1 | .
TGTGCCAGTAGTTCTCCTAGGGGGGCTAATCAGCCCCAGCATTTT | CASSSPRGANQPQHF | . | TRBJ1-5 | TRBV19 | .
TGCGCCAGCCCGCTCCCCCCGTACGAGCAGTACTTC | CASPLPPYEQYF | . | TRBJ2-7 | TRBV5-1 | .
TGTGCCAGCAGTGCTGTCACAGATACGCAGTATTTT | CASSAVTDTQYF | . | TRBJ2-3 | TRBV28 | .
TGCAGCGTTGAGAAAGACAGGGGGCTAAAAAACACCGGGGAGCTGTTTTTT | CSVEKDRGLKNTGELFF | TRBD1 | TRBJ2-2 | TRBV29-1 | .
TGTGCCAGCAGTCGAGGGGGCGTCGACGGCTACACCTTC | CASSRGGVDGYTF | TRBD1 | TRBJ1-2 | TRBV28 | few
TGTGCCAGTAGCCTCTCCGGGACTAGCGGGAGGGGGTACCAGTTCTTC | CASSLSGTSGRGYQFF | TRBD2 | TRBJ2-1 | TRBV19 | .
TGCAGTGCCCTCACGGGACCTCTCGTCTACTTC | CSALTGPLVYF | . | TRBJ2-4 | TRBV20-1 | .
TGCGCCAGCACCAAGACAGCGGGGAACACTGAAGCTTTCTTT | CASTKTAGNTEAFF | . | TRBJ1-1 | TRBV5-1 | .
TGTGCCAGCAGCCACCCGCCCAAAGATACACAGGGGTTTAAGGAAAAACTGTTTTTT | CASSHPPKDTQGFKEKLFF | TRBD1 | TRBJ1-4 | TRBV28 | .
TGTGCCAGCAGCCGCAGGGGAGGGGGCCAAGAGACCCAGTACTTC | CASSRRGGGQETQYF | . | TRBJ2-5 | TRBV13 | .
TGTGCCAGTAGTATAGGTGTTTATCAGCCCCAGCATTTT | CASSIGVYQPQHF | . | TRBJ1-5 | TRBV19 | .